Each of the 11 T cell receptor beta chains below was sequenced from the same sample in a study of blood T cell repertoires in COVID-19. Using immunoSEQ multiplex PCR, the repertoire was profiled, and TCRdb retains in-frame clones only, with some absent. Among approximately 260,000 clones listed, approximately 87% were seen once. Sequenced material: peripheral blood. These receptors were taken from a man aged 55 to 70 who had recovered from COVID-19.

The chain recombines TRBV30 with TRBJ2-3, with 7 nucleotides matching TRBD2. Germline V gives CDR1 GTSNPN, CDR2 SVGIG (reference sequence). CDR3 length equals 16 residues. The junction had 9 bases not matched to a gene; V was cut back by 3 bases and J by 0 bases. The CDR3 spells CAWSKGLAASTDTQYF. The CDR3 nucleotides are TGTGCCTGGAGCAAGGGCCTAGCGGCTAGCACAGATACGCAGTATTTT.

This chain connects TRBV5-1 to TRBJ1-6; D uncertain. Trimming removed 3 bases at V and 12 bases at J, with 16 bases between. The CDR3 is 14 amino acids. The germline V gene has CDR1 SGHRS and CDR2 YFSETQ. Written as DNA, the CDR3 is TGCGCCAGCAGCTCGGACCGCGCCGGACTACCCCTCCACTTT. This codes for CASSSDRAGLPLHF.

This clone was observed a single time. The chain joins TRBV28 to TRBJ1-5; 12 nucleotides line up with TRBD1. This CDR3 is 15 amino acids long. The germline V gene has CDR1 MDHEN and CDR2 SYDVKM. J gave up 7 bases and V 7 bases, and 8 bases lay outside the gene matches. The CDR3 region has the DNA TGTGCCAGCACGCCGGGACAGGGGGCAGGACAGCCCCAGCATTTT. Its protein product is CASTPGQGAGQPQHF.

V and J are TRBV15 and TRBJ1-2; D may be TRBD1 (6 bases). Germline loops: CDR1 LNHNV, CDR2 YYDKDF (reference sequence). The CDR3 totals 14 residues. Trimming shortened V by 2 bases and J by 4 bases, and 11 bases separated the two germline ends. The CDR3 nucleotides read TGTGCCACCAGCAGAACAGGGAGCGGCTATGGCTACACCTTC. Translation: CATSRTGSGYGYTF. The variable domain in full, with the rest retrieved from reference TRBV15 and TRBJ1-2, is DAMVIQNPRYQVTQFGKPVTLSCSQTLNHNVMYWYQQKSSQAPKLLFHYYDKDFNNEADTPDNFQSRRPNTSFCFLDIRSPGLGDTAMYLCATSRTGSGYGYTFGSGTRLTVV.

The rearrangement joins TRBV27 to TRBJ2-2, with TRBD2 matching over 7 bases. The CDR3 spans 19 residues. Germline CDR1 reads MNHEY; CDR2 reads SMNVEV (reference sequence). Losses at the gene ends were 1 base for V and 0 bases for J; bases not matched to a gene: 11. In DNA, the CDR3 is TGTGCCAGCAGTTTATTTTCGGTCGTTCGGGGGGCGAACACCGGGGAGCTGTTTTTT. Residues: CASSLFSVVRGANTGELFF.

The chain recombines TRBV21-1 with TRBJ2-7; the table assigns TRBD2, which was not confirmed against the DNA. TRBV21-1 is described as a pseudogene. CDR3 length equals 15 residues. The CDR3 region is CASSKGSRTSYEQYF. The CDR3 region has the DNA TGTGCCAGCAGCAAAGGGAGCAGAACTTCCTACGAGCAGTACTTC.

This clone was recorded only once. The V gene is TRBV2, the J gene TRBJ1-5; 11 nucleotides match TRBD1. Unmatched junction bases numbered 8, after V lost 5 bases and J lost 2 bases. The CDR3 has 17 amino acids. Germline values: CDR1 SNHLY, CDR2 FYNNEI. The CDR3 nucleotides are TGTGCCAGCAGTACCGGGACAGGGGGAAACGGCAATCAGCCCCAGCATTTT. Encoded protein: CASSTGTGGNGNQPQHF.

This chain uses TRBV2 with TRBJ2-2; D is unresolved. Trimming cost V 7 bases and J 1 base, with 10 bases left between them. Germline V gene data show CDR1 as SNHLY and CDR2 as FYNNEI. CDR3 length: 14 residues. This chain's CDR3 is CASKVDMNTGELFF. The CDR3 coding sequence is TGTGCCAGCAAGGTAGACATGAACACCGGGGAGCTGTTTTTT. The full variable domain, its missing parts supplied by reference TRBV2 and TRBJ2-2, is EPEVTQTPSHQVTQMGQEVILRCVPISNHLYFYWYRQILGQKVEFLVSFYNNEISEKSEIFDDQFSVERPDGSNFTLKIRSTKLEDSAMYFCASKVDMNTGELFFGEGSRLTVL.

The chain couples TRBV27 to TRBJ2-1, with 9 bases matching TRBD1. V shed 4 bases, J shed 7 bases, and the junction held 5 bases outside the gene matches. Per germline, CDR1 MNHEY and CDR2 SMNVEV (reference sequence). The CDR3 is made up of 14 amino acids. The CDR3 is CASSSWTGANEQFF. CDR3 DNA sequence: TGTGCCAGCAGTTCCTGGACAGGGGCAAATGAGCAGTTCTTC.

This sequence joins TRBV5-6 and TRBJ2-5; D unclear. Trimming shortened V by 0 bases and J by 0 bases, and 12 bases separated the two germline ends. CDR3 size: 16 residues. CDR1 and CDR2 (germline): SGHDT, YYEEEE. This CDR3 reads CASSLVPDKYQETQYF. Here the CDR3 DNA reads TGTGCCAGCAGCTTGGTCCCAGACAAGTACCAAGAGACCCAGTACTTC.

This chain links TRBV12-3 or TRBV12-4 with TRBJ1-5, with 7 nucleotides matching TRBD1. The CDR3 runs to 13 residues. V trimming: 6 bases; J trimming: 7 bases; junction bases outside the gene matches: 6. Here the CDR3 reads CASSLQGYQPQHF. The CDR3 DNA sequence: TGTGCCAGCAGCCTACAGGGGTACCAGCCCCAGCATTTT.